Sequencing of this T cell receptor beta chain was carried out in a study of blood T cells in healthy people across ages. Study-level information: About one barcoded TCR beta cDNA was captured per two T cells.

Study conclusions and caveats: Unsorted PBMCs prevented conclusive naive versus antigen-experienced comparison. Among long-lived donors, naive CD4+ cells were more numerous and diversity higher than in aged donors.

The use of a sample-barcoded 5' primer and a J-beta primer mix characterized a second PCR of about 7 to 12 cycles. From the 5' RACE reads, TCRdb called clonotypes with MiXCR, one entry per CDR3 protein. The sample contains some 690,000 distinct CDR3 sequences, approximately 21% of which appear only once. All donors came from Russia, were Caucasian and healthy, and spanned ages 6 to 90. On this clonotype itself: Its antigen remains unidentified.

This sequence was found in a man aged 65 to 79 in good health. Sequencing used blood.

The CDR3 loop reads CSAPGTRVRGEQFF. The CDR3 DNA reads as TGCAGTGCTCCCGGGACTAGGGTCCGTGGTGAGCAGTTCTTC. The genes are TRBV20-1 and TRBJ2-7, with 8 positions matching TRBD2. The J call may be in error: the DNA end matches TRBJ2-1 better. This CDR3 is 14 amino acids long. In germline, CDR1 is DFQATT, CDR2 SNEGSKA (reference sequence).